Listed here are 29 T cell receptor beta chains from one sample, sequenced in a study of CD8 T cells in Susac syndrome. Reverse transcription used roughly 0.5 to 1 ug RNA and random hexamers. MiXCR, applied by TCRdb to the immunoSEQ multiplex PCR reads, yields one record per CDR3 protein. Of around 190,000 distinct CDR3 sequences in the sample, 85% to 95% are singletons; the top ten hold over 0.095%. The sequenced sample consisted of CD4+ T cells from PBMCs. The receptors were sampled from a human donor with Susac syndrome.

The genes are TRBV5-1 and TRBJ2-3, with TRBD2 as a possible D gene (5 bases). This CDR3 contains 14 residues. Trimming cost V 6 bases and J 3 bases, with 14 bases left between them. The V gene's germline CDR1 is SGHRS and CDR2 YFSETQ. The CDR3 DNA is TGCGCCAGCACTGGCACAGCGGCGACAGATACGCAGTATTTT. This sequence encodes CASTGTAATDTQYF.

The chain joins TRBV18 to TRBJ1-1; a possible D gene is TRBD1 (6 bases). V was pared by 2 bases and J by 0 bases, with 10 bases between. The CDR3 is made up of 15 amino acids. Germline V gene lookup returns CDR1 KGHSH and CDR2 LQKENI. The CDR3: CASSPGGRMNTEAFF. CDR3 bases: TGTGCCAGCTCACCAGGGGGGCGTATGAACACTGAAGCTTTCTTT.

This chain links TRBV6-6 with TRBJ2-7, with TRBD1 as a possible D gene (6 bases). Germline CDR1 is MNHNY and CDR2 is SVGAGI (reference sequence). The CDR3 covers 13 residues. Trimming stripped 4 bases from V and 3 bases from J, with 10 bases between. CDR3 residues: CASSFLQGYEQYF. The CDR3, as DNA: TGTGCCAGCAGTTTCTTACAGGGCTACGAGCAGTACTTC.

The chain is built from TRBV29-1 and TRBJ2-6; 7 positions agree with TRBD1. V dropped 5 bases and J dropped 1; count of bases not matched to a gene: 2. The CDR3 is made up of 14 amino acids. Looked up from germline, CDR1 is SQVTM and CDR2 is ANQGSEA. The CDR3 DNA follows: TGCAGCGTTCAGGACAGGTCTGGGGCCAACGTCCTGACTTTC. Translating it yields CSVQDRSGANVLTF.

V gene TRBV20-1 combines with J gene TRBJ1-3; D unresolved. The length of the CDR3 is 13 residues. V lost 3 bases and J 0 bases, leaving 6 bases between the germline ends. The germline V gene has CDR1 DFQATT and CDR2 SNEGSKA (reference sequence). CDR3 nucleotide sequence: TGCAGTGCTAGCAGCGTCTCTGGAAACACCATATATTTT. This translates into CSASSVSGNTIYF.

On this clonotype itself: The junction and the germline gene differ at one end; a read error may be behind it. The chain joins TRBV6-5 to TRBJ1-2; TRBD1 is a possible D gene (6 bases). CDR1 is MNHEY and CDR2 is SVGAGI in the germline V gene. This CDR3 has 14 amino acids. The CDR3 coding sequence is TGTGCCAGCACTTACGGTGGCAGGGGAGATGGCTACACCTTC. It is translated as CASTYGGRGDGYTF.

CDR3 nucleotides: TGTGCCAGCAGCCCTCAGACTAGCGGGGGCAACACCGGGGAGCTGTTTTTT. The encoded protein is CASSPQTSGGNTGELFF. J is TRBJ2-2 and V is TRBV7-9, with 12 bases that match TRBD2. Germline V gene lookup returns CDR1 SEHNR and CDR2 FQNEAQ (reference sequence). This CDR3 has 17 residues. V was pared by 5 bases and J by 2 bases, with 6 bases of the junction left unmatched. The full variable domain, completed using reference TRBV7-9 and TRBJ2-2, is DTGVSQNPRHKITKRGQNVTFRCDPISEHNRLYWYRQTLGQGPEFLTYFQNEAQLEKSRLLSDRFSAERPKGSFSTLEIQRTEQGDSAMYLCASSPQTSGGNTGELFFGEGSRLTVL.

This chain links TRBV9 with TRBJ2-7; tentative D call: TRBD2 (7 bases). Germline V gene lookup returns CDR1 SGDLS and CDR2 YYNGEE. V was clipped by 0 bases and J by 6 bases, with 13 bases between them. This CDR3 has 14 amino acids. CDR3: CASSVEQGGVEQYF. CDR3 nucleotides: TGTGCCAGCAGCGTAGAACAGGGAGGGGTCGAGCAGTACTTC.

The chain employs TRBV29-1 and TRBJ1-2, with a possible D match to TRBD1 (6 bases). CDR3 length equals 15 residues. Trimming left V 6 bases short and J 7 bases short, with 24 bases between. The germline V gene encodes CDR1 SQVTM and CDR2 ANQGSEA. The CDR3 DNA reads as TGCAGCGTCAAGCCCACGGACAGAGCGAGAGGTGGCTACACCTTC. Translated: CSVKPTDRARGGYTF. The whole variable domain, remainder taken from reference TRBV29-1 and TRBJ1-2, is SAVISQKPSRDICQRGTSLTIQCQVDSQVTMMFWYRQQPGQSLTLIATANQGSEATYESGFVIDKFPISRPNLTFSTLTVSNMSPEDSSIYLCSVKPTDRARGGYTFGSGTRLTVV.

V is TRBV12-5 and J is TRBJ1-2, with D hard to call. Trimming cost V 3 bases and J 12 bases, with 14 bases left between them. Germline-derived CDR1 and CDR2 are LGHNT and FRNRAP. CDR3 length: 12 amino acids. CDR3 region: CASGFSSVRNTF. CDR3 bases: TGTGCTAGTGGTTTCTCGTCCGTCCGGAACACCTTC.

This chain links TRBV23-1 with TRBJ1-1, with unresolved D. TRBV23-1 is designated an ORF whose function remains uncertain. The V gene lost 3 bases and the J gene lost 7 bases, with 9 bases spanning the gap. The CDR3 length is 12 residues. Written as DNA, the CDR3 is TGCGCCAGCAGTCATCAGGACGGTGAAGCTTTCTTT. It is translated as CASSHQDGEAFF.

The chain joins TRBV7-2 to TRBJ2-1, with 9 bases matching TRBD2. J was trimmed by 9 bases and V by 4 bases; bases with no gene match: 7. There are 14 residues in the CDR3. Per germline, CDR1 SGHTA and CDR2 FQGNSA. The CDR3 DNA is TGTGCCAGCAGCTCCATGGGACTAGCAGCTGAGCAGTTCTTC. Residues: CASSSMGLAAEQFF.

V usage is TRBV10-3 and J usage is TRBJ1-5; TRBD1 agrees at 7 bases. The germline CDR1 and CDR2 sequences are ENHRY and SYGVKD. Trimming took 2 bases from V and 1 from J; bases not matched to a gene: 2. The CDR3 totals 15 residues. The CDR3 sequence is CAISEAGGSNQPQHF. CDR3 in DNA: TGTGCCATCAGTGAGGCAGGGGGGAGCAATCAGCCCCAGCATTTT.

This rearrangement joins TRBV5-6 to TRBJ1-2; 8 nucleotides align to TRBD1. V trimming: 0 bases; J trimming: 4 bases; junction bases outside the gene matches: 5. There are 15 residues in the CDR3. Germline V gene data show CDR1 as SGHDT and CDR2 as YYEEEE. CDR3 nucleotides: TGTGCCAGCAGCTTGGAGGGGACAGGAACCTATGGCTACACCTTC. It encodes CASSLEGTGTYGYTF.

The V gene is TRBV20-1, the J gene TRBJ2-3; D is tentatively TRBD1 or TRBD2 (7 bases each). This CDR3 region has 13 residues. Trimming took off 6 bases at V and 6 bases at J, with 16 bases between the two ends. Germline-derived CDR1 and CDR2 are DFQATT and SNEGSKA (reference sequence). The chain's CDR3 is CSAQGGGVDTQYF. Written as DNA, the CDR3 is TGCAGTGCGCAGGGGGGGGGCGTGGATACGCAGTATTTT.

The chain couples TRBV7-2 to TRBJ2-5; D ambiguous. This CDR3 comprises 13 residues. V lost 1 base and J 7 bases, leaving 10 bases between the germline ends. In germline, CDR1 is SGHTA, CDR2 FQGNSA. The CDR3 sequence is CASSLGPKGTQYF. The CDR3 DNA reads TGTGCCAGCAGCTTAGGCCCTAAGGGGACCCAGTACTTC.

The V gene is TRBV7-7, the J gene TRBJ2-2; 10 bases align to TRBD1. CDR3 length: 15 residues. Losses at the gene ends were 3 bases for V and 5 bases for J; bases not matched to a gene: 3. Germline lookup yields CDR1 SSHAT and CDR2 FNYEAQ (reference sequence). The CDR3 is CASSFGTGETGELFF. Written as DNA, the CDR3 is TGTGCCAGCAGCTTTGGGACAGGGGAAACCGGGGAGCTGTTTTTT.

The genes are TRBV20-1 and TRBJ1-1; D gene uncertain. The CDR3 spans 13 residues. V was clipped by 4 bases and J by 0 bases, with 9 bases between them. Germline V CDR1 and CDR2: DFQATT, SNEGSKA (reference sequence). This CDR3 is CSATGRLNTEAFF. As DNA, the CDR3 is TGCAGTGCTACAGGACGGCTGAACACTGAAGCTTTCTTT.

V gene TRBV30 combines with J gene TRBJ2-7; unclear D gene. This CDR3 is built from 12 residues. Trimming took 5 bases from V and 1 from J, leaving 9 bases between them. In germline, CDR1 is GTSNPN, CDR2 SVGIG (reference sequence). CDR3 nucleotides: TGTGCCTGGGGGCCTTTATCCTACGAGCAGTACTTC. Its protein product is CAWGPLSYEQYF.

The chain has TRBV5-4 and TRBJ2-3; D gene uncertain. V lost 4 bases and J 0 bases, leaving 15 bases between the germline ends. The CDR3 is 16 residues long. From germline, CDR1 is SGHNT and CDR2 YYREEE (reference sequence). The CDR3 bases are TGTGCCAGCAGCCCTCGTCAAACTCAAAGCACAGATACGCAGTATTTT. Its protein is CASSPRQTQSTDTQYF. The full variable domain, its missing parts supplied by reference TRBV5-4 and TRBJ2-3, is ETGVTQSPTHLIKTRGQQVTLRCSSQSGHNTVSWYQQALGQGPQFIFQYYREEENGRGNFPPRFSGLQFPNYSSELNVNALELDDSALYLCASSPRQTQSTDTQYFGPGTRLTVL.

V and J are TRBV5-1 and TRBJ1-1; D unclear. Germline CDR1 SGHRS, CDR2 YFSETQ. V dropped 1 base and J dropped 4 bases, with 14 bases sitting between them. This CDR3 has 15 residues. CDR3 DNA: TGCGCCAGCAGCTTGAACGGGTTTGGAAGCACTGAAGCTTTCTTT. It is translated as CASSLNGFGSTEAFF.

The chain carries TRBV5-1 and TRBJ2-3; 7 positions match TRBD2. The CDR3 sequence is 15 residues long. V lost 2 bases and J lost 0; bases outside the gene matches: 3. The germline V gene encodes CDR1 SGHRS and CDR2 YFSETQ. CDR3 amino acids: CASSFAGASTDTQYF. The CDR3, as DNA: TGCGCCAGCAGCTTTGCGGGAGCTAGCACAGATACGCAGTATTTT.

This chain uses TRBV14 with TRBJ2-3, with a possible D match to TRBD2 (6 bases). Between the trimmed V and J ends, which lost 4 bases and 7 bases, there was a span of 24 bases. This CDR3 has 17 residues. Germline lookup yields CDR1 SGHDN and CDR2 FVKESK. CDR3 loop: CASSRVRGTASGNTQYF. As DNA, the CDR3 is TGTGCCAGCAGCCGAGTCCGGGGGACGGCGAGTGGGAATACGCAGTATTTT.

V usage is TRBV5-1 and J usage is TRBJ2-1, with a possible D match to TRBD1 (5 bases). The CDR3 is 15 amino acids. Germline V gene sequence: CDR1 SGHRS, CDR2 YFSETQ. V was trimmed by 4 bases and J by 2 bases, leaving 13 bases between them. The CDR3 sequence is CASSLQTTAYNEQFF. Here the CDR3 DNA reads TGCGCCAGCAGCCTACAAACGACAGCCTACAATGAGCAGTTCTTC.

V is TRBV7-9 and J is TRBJ1-2; perhaps TRBD1 as D (5 bases). CDR3 length equals 12 residues. The germline V gene has CDR1 SEHNR and CDR2 FQNEAQ (reference sequence). The V and J ends lost 5 bases and 14 bases respectively, with 18 bases between them. In nucleotides, the CDR3 is TGTGCCAGCAGCATTCCGGACGCGGGGGAAACCTTC. Amino acids: CASSIPDAGETF.

The V and J genes are TRBV20-1 and TRBJ2-1; TRBD2 might be the D (6 bases). Germline CDR1 is DFQATT and CDR2 is SNEGSKA (reference sequence). The CDR3 runs 16 residues. The ends were cut back, 1 base at V and 1 base at J, with 14 bases in the middle. CDR3 DNA sequence: TGCAGTGCTAGAGGCGGTGATAGCGGATCCTACAATGAGCAGTTCTTC. Protein sequence: CSARGGDSGSYNEQFF.

The chain is built from TRBV19 and TRBJ1-1; 8 bases are shared with TRBD1. Germline-derived CDR1 and CDR2 are LNHDA and SQIVND (reference sequence). This CDR3 is 15 amino acids long. V was pared by 3 bases and J by 13 bases, with 16 bases of the junction left unmatched. As DNA, the CDR3 is TGTGCCAGTAGTATTGGGACAGGTGCGGGTAGAGTTGTTTTCTTT. Its protein product is CASSIGTGAGRVVFF.

This chain links TRBV2 with TRBJ2-7; no firm D call. V lost 6 bases to trimming and J lost 1 base, with 13 bases between them. CDR1 is SNHLY and CDR2 is FYNNEI in the germline V gene. This CDR3 is 14 amino acids long. The CDR3 here is CASRDSLGSYEQYF. CDR3 coding DNA: TGTGCCAGCAGGGATAGCTTGGGTTCCTACGAGCAGTACTTC.

The V and J genes are TRBV12-3 or TRBV12-4 and TRBJ1-1, with 8 positions matching TRBD1. V shed 2 bases, J shed 0 bases, and the junction held 2 bases outside the gene matches. CDR3 length: 15 residues. The CDR3 loop is CASSLWTGLNTEAFF. The CDR3, as DNA: TGTGCCAGCAGTTTATGGACAGGGCTGAACACTGAAGCTTTCTTT.